This T cell receptor beta chain was sequenced for a study of T cells expressing NK-cell markers. Study background: HCMV serostatus: most of the eight sequenced donors positive, one negative. Overall study findings and caveats: Over 5 donors had dominant NKG2C+ clonotypes that comprised about 1.0-7.0% of their CD8+ T cells.

UMIs were included in TCR beta cDNA generated by 5'RACE template switching. TCRdb processed the 5' RACE reads again and assigns one entry to each CDR3 protein, with no DNA. Its table lists over 100,000 distinct CDR3 sequences. Concerning this clonotype: As yet, its antigen is unknown.

Germline assignment: CDR1 PRHDT and CDR2 FYEKMQ (reference sequence). This CDR3 has 13 residues. V and J are TRBV13 and TRBJ1-6; TCRdb names TRBD1, which stays unverified in the absence of DNA. The source material was blood T cells: a sorted CD56 or NKG2C T cell subset, CD4+ or CD8+ T cells, or bulk PBMC T cells (not recorded which). The origin of this receptor is a woman aged 18-70 years in good health. The CDR3 region is CASSIRASSPLHF.